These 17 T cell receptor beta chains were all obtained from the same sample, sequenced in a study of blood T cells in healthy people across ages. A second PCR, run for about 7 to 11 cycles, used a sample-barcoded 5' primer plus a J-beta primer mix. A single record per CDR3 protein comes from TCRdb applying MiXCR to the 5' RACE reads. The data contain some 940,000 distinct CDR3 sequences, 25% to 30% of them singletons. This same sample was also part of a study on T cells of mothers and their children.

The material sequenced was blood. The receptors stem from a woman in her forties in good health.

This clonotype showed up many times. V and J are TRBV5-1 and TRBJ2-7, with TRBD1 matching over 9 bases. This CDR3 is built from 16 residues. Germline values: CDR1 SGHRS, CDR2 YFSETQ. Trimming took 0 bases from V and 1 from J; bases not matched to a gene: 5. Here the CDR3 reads CASSLEGTGSSYEQYF. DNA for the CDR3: TGCGCCAGCAGCTTGGAAGGGACAGGGAGTTCCTACGAGCAGTACTTC. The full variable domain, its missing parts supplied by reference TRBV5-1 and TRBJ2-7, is KAGVTQTPRYLIKTRGQQVTLSCSPISGHRSVSWYQQTPGQGLQFLFEYFSETQRNKGNFPGRFSGRQFSNSRSEMNVSTLELGDSALYLCASSLEGTGSSYEQYFGPGTRLTVT.

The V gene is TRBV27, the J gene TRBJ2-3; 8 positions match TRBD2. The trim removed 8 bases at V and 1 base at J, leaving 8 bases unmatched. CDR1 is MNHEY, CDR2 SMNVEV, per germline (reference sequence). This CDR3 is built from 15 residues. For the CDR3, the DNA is TGTGCCAGCGTTTCGGGGGGGCCGGGCACAGATACGCAGTATTTT. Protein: CASVSGGPGTDTQYF.

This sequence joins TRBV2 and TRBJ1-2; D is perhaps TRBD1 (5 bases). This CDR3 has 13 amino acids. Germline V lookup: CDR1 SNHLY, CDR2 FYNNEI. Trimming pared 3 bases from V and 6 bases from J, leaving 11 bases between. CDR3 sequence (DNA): TGTGCCAGCAGTGAGGGGAGACAGAATGGCTACACCTTC. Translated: CASSEGRQNGYTF.

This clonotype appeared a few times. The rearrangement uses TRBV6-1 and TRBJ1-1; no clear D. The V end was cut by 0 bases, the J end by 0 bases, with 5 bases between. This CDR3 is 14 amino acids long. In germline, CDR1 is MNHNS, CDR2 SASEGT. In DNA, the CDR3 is TGTGCCAGCAGTGAAGCGGGGATGAACACTGAAGCTTTCTTT. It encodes CASSEAGMNTEAFF.

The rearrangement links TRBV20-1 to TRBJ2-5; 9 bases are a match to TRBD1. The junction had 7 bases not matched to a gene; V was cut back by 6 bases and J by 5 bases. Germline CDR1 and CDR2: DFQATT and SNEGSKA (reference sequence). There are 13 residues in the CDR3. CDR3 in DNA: TGCAGTGCAGCGAACAGGGGGCACGAGACCCAGTACTTC. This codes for CSAANRGHETQYF.

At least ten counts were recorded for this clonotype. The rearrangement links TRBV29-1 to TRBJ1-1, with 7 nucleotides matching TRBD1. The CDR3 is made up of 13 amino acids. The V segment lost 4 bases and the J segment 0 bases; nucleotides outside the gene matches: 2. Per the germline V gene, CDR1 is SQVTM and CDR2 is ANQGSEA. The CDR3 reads CSVADRVNTEAFF. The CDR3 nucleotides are TGCAGCGTTGCTGACAGGGTGAACACTGAAGCTTTCTTT.

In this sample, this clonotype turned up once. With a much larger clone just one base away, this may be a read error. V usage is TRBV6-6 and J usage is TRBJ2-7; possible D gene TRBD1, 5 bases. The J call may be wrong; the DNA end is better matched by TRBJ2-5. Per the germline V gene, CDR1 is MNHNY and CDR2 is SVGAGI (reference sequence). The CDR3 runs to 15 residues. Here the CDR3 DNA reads TGTGTCAGCAGTTACGCGACAGCCGTTGAAGAGACCCAGTACTTC. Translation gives CVSSYATAVEETQYF.

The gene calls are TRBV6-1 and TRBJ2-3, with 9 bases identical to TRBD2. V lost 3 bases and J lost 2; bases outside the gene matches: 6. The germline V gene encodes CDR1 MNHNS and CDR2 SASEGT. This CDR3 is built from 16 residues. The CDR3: CASSDMRGGFTDTQYF. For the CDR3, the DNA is TGTGCCAGCAGTGATATGCGGGGGGGTTTCACAGATACGCAGTATTTT.

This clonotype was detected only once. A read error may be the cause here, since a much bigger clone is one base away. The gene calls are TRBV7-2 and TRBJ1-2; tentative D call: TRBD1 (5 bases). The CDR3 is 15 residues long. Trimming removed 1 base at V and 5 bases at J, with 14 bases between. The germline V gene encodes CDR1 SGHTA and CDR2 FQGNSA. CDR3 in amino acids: CASSLGRGVWYGYTF. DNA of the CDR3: TGTGCCAGCAGCTTAGGACGGGGGGTGTGGTATGGCTACACCTTC.

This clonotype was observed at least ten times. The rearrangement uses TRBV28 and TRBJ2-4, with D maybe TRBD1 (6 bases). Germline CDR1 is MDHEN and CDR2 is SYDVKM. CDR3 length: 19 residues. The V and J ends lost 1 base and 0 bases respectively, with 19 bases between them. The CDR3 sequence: CASSLSGFGQGLAKNIQYF. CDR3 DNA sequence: TGTGCCAGCAGTTTATCCGGGTTTGGGCAGGGGCTAGCCAAAAACATTCAGTACTTC.

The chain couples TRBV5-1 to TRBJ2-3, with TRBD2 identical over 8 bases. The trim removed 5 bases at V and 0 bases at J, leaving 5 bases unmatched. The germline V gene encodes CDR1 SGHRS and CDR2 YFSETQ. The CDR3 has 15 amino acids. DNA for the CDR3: TGCGCCAGCAGGTTTAGCGGGACGAGCACAGATACGCAGTATTTT. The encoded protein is CASRFSGTSTDTQYF.

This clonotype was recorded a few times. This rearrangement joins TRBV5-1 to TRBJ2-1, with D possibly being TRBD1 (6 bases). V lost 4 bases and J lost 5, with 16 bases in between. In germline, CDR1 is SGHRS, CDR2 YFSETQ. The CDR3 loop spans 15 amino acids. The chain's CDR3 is CASSAGTLSHNEQFF. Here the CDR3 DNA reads TGCGCCAGCAGCGCCGGGACACTTTCGCACAATGAGCAGTTCTTC.

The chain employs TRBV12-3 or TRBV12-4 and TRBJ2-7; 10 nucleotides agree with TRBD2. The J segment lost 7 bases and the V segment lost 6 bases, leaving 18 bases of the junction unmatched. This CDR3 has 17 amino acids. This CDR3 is CASRLTSSGGANNEQYF. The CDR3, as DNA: TGTGCCAGCAGACTTACCTCGAGCGGGGGGGCCAACAATGAGCAGTACTTC.

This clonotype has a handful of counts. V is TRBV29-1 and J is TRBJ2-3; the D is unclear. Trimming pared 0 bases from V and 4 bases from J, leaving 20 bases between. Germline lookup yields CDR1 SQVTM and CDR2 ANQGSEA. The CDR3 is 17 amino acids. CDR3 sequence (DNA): TGCAGCGTTGAAGAAGGTGCCGGGTTTAATGTAGCAGATACGCAGTATTTT. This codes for CSVEEGAGFNVADTQYF.

Written as DNA, the CDR3 is TGTGCCACCAGCAGGGGACAGGGGCCGGACTATGGCTACACCTTC. Translation: CATSRGQGPDYGYTF. The rearrangement joins TRBV15 to TRBJ1-2, with TRBD1 identical over 10 bases. Germline-derived CDR1 and CDR2 are LNHNV and YYDKDF (reference sequence). CDR3 size: 15 residues. The V gene end was trimmed by 3 bases and the J gene end by 3 bases; junction bases not matched to a gene: 4.

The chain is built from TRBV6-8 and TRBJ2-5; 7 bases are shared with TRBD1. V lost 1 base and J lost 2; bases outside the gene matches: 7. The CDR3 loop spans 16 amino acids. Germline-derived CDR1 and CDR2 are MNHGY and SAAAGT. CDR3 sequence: CASSYWSGDRQETQYF. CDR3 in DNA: TGTGCCAGCAGTTACTGGAGTGGGGACAGACAAGAGACCCAGTACTTC.

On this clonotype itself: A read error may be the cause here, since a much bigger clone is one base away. The CDR3 region is CASSPGTSLTQETQFF. The CDR3, as DNA: TGCGCCAGCAGCCCAGGAACTAGTTTAACACAGGAGACCCAGTTCTTC. The chain employs TRBV5-1 and TRBJ2-1, with D perhaps TRBD1 or TRBD2 (5 bases each). Trimming took off 4 bases at V and 13 bases at J, with 27 bases between the two ends. CDR1 SGHRS and CDR2 YFSETQ come from the germline V gene. This CDR3 has 16 amino acids.